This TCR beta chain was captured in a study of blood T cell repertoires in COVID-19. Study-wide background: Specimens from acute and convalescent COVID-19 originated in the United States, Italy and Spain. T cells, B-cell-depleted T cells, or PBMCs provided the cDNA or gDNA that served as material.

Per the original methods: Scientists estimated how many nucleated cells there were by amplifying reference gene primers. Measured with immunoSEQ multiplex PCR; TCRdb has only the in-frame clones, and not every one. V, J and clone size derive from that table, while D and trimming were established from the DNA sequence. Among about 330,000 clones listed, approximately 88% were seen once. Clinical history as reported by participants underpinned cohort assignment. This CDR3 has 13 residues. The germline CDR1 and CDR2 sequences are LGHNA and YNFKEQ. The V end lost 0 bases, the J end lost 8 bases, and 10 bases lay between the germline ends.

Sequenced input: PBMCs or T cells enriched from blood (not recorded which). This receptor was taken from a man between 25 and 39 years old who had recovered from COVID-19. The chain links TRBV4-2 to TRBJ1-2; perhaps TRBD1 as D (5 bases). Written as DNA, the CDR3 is TGTGCCAGCAGCCAAGACAGGGCGGACGGCTACACCTTC. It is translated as CASSQDRADGYTF.